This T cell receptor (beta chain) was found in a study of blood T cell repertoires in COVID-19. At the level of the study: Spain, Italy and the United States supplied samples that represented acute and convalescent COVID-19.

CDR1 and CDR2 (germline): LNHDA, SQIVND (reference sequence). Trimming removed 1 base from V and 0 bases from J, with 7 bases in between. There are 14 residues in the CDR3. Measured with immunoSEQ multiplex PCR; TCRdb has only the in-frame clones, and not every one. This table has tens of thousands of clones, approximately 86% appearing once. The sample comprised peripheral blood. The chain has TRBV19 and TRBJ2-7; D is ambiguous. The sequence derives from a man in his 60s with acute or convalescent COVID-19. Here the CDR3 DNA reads TGTGCCAGTAGTATAGCCGGTGGCTCCTACGAGCAGTACTTC. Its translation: CASSIAGGSYEQYF.